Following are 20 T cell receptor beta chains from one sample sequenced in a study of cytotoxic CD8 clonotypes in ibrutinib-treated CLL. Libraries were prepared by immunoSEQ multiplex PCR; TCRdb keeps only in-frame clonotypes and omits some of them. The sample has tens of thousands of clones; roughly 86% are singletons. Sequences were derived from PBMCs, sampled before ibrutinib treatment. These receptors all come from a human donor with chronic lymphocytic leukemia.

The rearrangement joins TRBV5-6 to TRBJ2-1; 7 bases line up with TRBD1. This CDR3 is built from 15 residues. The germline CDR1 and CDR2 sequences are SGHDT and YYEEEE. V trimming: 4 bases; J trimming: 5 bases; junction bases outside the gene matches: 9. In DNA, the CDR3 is TGTGCCAGCAGCAGCCCGGGACAGCCCGACAATGAGCAGTTCTTC. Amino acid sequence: CASSSPGQPDNEQFF.

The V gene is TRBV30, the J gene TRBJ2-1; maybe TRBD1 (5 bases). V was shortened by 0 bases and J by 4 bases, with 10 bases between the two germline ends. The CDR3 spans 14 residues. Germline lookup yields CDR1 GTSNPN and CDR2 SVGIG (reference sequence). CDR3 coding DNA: TGTGCCTGGAGTGTCCGGCAGGGATACAATGAGCAGTTCTTC. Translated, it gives CAWSVRQGYNEQFF.

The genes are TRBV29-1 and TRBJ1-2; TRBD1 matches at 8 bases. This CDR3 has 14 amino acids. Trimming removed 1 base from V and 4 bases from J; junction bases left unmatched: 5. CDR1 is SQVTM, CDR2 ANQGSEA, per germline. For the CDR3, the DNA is TGCAGCGTTGAAGCAAACAGGGGGAGCTATGGCTACACCTTC. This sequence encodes CSVEANRGSYGYTF. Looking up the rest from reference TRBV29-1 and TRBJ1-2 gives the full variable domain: SAVISQKPSRDICQRGTSLTIQCQVDSQVTMMFWYRQQPGQSLTLIATANQGSEATYESGFVIDKFPISRPNLTFSTLTVSNMSPEDSSIYLCSVEANRGSYGYTFGSGTRLTVV.

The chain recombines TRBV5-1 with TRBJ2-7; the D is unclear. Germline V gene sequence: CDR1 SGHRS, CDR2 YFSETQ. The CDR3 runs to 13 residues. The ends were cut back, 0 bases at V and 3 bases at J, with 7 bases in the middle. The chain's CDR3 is CASSLGGNYEQYF. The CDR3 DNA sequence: TGCGCCAGCAGCTTGGGGGGAAACTACGAGCAGTACTTC.

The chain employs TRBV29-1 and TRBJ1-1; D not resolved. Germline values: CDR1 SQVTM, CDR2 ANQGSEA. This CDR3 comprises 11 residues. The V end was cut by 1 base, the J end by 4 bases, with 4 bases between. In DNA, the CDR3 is TGCAGCGTTGAAGCGATCACTGAAGCTTTCTTT. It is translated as CSVEAITEAFF.

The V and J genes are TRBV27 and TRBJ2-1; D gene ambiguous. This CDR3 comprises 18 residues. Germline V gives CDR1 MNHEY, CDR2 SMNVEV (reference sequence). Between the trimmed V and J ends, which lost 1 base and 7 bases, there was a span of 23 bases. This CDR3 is CASSLWPLMARISNEQFF. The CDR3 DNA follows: TGTGCCAGCAGTTTATGGCCTCTTATGGCACGTATATCGAATGAGCAGTTCTTC.

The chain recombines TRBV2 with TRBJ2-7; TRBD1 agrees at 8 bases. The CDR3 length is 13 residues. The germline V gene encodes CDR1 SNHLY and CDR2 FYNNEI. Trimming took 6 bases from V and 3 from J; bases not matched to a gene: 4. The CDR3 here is CASRGTGVYEQYF. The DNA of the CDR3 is TGTGCCAGCAGAGGGACAGGAGTCTACGAGCAGTACTTC.

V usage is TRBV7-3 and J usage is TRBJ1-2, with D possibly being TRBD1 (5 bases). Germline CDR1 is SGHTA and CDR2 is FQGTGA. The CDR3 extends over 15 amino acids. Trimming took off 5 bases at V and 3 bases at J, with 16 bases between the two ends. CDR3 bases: TGTGCCAGCAGCCCTCGGGGCCGGGACGACTATGGCTACACCTTC. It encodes CASSPRGRDDYGYTF. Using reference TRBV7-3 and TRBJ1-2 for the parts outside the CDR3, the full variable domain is GAGVSQTPSNKVTEKGKYVELRCDPISGHTALYWYRQSLGQGPEFLIYFQGTGAADDSGLPNDRFFAVRPEGSVSTLKIQRTERGDSAVYLCASSPRGRDDYGYTFGSGTRLTVV.

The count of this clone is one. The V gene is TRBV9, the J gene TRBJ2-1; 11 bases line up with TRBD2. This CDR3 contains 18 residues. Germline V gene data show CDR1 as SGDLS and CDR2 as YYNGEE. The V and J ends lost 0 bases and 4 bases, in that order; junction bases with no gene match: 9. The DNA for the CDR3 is TGTGCCAGCAGCGTAGCTACGGGAGGGACTAGCGGTTACAATGAGCAGTTCTTC. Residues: CASSVATGGTSGYNEQFF. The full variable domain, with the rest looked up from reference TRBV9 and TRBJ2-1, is DSGVTQTPKHLITATGQRVTLRCSPRSGDLSVYWYQQSLDQGLQFLIQYYNGEERAKGNILERFSAQQFPDLHSELNLSSLELGDSALYFCASSVATGGTSGYNEQFFGPGTRLTVL.

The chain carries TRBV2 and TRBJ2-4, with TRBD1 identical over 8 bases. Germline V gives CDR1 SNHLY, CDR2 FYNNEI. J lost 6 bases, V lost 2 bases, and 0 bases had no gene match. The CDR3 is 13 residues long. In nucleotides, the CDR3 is TGTGCCAGCAGTGAAACAGGGGGAAACATTCAGTACTTC. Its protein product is CASSETGGNIQYF. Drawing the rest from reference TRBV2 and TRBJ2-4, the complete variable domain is EPEVTQTPSHQVTQMGQEVILRCVPISNHLYFYWYRQILGQKVEFLVSFYNNEISEKSEIFDDQFSVERPDGSNFTLKIRSTKLEDSAMYFCASSETGGNIQYFGAGTRLSVL.

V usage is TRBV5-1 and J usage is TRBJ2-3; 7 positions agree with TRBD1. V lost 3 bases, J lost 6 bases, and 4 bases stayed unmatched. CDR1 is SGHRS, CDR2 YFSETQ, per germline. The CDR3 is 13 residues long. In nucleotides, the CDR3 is TGCGCCAGCAGCTGGGGACAGATGGATACGCAGTATTTT. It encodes CASSWGQMDTQYF.

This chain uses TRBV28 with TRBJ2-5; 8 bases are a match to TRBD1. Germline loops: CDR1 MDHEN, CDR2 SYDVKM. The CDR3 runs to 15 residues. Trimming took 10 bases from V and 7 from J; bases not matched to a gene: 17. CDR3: CATTAGGLIGSTQYF. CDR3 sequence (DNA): TGTGCCACCACTGCAGGGGGCCTTATAGGGTCGACCCAGTACTTC.

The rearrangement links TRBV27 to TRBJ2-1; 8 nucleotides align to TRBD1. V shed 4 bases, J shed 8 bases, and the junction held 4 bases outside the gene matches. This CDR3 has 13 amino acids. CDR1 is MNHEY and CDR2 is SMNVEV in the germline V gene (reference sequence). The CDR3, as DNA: TGTGCCAGCAGTTCGACAGGGGCGGATGAGCAGTTCTTC. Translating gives CASSSTGADEQFF.

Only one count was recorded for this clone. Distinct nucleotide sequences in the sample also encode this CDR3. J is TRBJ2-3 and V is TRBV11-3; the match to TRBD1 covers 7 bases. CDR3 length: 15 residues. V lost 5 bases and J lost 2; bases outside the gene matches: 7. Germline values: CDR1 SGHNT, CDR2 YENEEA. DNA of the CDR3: TGTGCCAGCAGCCCCCGGGACAGACCCACAGATACGCAGTATTTT. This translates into CASSPRDRPTDTQYF.

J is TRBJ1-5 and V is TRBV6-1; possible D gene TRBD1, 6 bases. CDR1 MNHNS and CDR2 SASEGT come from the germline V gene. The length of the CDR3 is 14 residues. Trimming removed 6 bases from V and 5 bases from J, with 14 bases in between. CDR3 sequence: CASRLGQTDQPQHF. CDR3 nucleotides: TGTGCCAGCAGACTCGGACAGACGGATCAGCCCCAGCATTTT.

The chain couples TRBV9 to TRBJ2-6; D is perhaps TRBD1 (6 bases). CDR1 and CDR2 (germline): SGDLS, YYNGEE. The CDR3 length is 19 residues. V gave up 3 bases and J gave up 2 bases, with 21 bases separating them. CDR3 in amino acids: CASSGKVVTGWAGANVLTF. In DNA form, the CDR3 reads TGTGCCAGCAGCGGCAAAGTGGTTACAGGGTGGGCTGGGGCCAACGTCCTGACTTTC. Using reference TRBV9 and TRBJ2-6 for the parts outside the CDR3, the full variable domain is DSGVTQTPKHLITATGQRVTLRCSPRSGDLSVYWYQQSLDQGLQFLIQYYNGEERAKGNILERFSAQQFPDLHSELNLSSLELGDSALYFCASSGKVVTGWAGANVLTFGAGSRLTVL.

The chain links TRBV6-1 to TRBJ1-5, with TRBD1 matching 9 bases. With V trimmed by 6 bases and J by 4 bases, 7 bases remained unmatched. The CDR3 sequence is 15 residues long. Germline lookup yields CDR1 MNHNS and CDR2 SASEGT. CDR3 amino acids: CASSPTGGWNQPQHF. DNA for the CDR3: TGTGCCAGCAGCCCGACAGGGGGATGGAATCAGCCCCAGCATTTT.

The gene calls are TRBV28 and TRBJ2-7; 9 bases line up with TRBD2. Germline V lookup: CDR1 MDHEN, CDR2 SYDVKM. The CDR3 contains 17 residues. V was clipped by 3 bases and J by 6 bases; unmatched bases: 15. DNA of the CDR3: TGTGCCAGCAGTTTGACTAGCGGAGGGGTTAAAGGCGTCGAGCAGTACTTC. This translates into CASSLTSGGVKGVEQYF. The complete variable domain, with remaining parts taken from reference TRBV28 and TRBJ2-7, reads DVKVTQSSRYLVKRTGEKVFLECVQDMDHENMFWYRQDPGLGLRLIYFSYDVKMKEKGDIPEGYSVSREKKERFSLILESASTNQTSMYLCASSLTSGGVKGVEQYFGPGTRLTVT.

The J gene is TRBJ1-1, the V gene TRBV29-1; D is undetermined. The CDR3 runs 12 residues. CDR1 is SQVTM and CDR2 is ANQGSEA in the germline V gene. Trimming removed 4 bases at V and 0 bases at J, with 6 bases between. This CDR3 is CSVAKMNTEAFF. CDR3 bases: TGCAGCGTTGCCAAGATGAACACTGAAGCTTTCTTT.

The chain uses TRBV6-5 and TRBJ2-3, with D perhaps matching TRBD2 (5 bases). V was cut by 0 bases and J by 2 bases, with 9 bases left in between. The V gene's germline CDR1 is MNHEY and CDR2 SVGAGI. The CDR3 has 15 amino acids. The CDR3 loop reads CASSYSRAYTDTQYF. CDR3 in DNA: TGTGCCAGCAGTTACTCGAGGGCTTACACAGATACGCAGTATTTT.